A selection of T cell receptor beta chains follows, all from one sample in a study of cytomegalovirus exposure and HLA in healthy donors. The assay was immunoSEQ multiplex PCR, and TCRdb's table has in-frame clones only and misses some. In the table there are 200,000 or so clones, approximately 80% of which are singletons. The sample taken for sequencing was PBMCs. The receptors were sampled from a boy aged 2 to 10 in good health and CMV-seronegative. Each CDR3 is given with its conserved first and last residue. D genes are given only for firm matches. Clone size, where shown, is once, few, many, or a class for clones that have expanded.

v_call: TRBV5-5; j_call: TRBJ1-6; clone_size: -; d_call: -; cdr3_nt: TGTGCCAGCACCTTCCTGACTACAGGGTCTTCACCCCTCCACTTT; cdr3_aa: CASTFLTTGSSPLHF
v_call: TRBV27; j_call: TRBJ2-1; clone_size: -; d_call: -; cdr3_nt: TGTGCCAGCAGTGCGGACCCTCGAGGGAGGGAGCAGTTCTTC; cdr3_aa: CASSADPRGREQFF
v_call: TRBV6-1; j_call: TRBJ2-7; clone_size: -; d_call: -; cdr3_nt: TGTGCCAGCAGTACGAGACGGCGGTCCGAGCAGTACTTC; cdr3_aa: CASSTRRRSEQYF
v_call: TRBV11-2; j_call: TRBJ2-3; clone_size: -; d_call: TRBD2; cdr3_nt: TGTGCCAGCAGCTTAGTTGCGGGGGTCAGCACAGATACGCAGTATTTT; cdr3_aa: CASSLVAGVSTDTQYF
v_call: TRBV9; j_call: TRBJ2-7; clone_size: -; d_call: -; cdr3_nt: TGTGCCAGCAGCGTTGGGGGGAGCTCCTACGAGCAGTACTTC; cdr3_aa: CASSVGGSSYEQYF
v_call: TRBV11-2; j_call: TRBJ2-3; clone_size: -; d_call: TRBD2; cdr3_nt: TGTGCCAGCAGCCATATAGCGGGGCCGAACACAGATACGCAGTATTTT; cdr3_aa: CASSHIAGPNTDTQYF
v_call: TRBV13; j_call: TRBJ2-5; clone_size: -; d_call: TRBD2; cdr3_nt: TGTGCCAGCAGCTTAGCCCGGACTAGCGGGGGCCGGGGCTTCCAAGAGACCCAGTACTTC; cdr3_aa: CASSLARTSGGRGFQETQYF
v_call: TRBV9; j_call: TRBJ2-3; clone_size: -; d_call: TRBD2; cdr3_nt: TGTGCCAGCAGCGTAGGTTGGACTAGCGGGGGCCTGAGCACAGATACGCAGTATTTT; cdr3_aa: CASSVGWTSGGLSTDTQYF
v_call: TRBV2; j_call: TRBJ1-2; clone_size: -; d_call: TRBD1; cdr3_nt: TGTGCCAGCAGGCCCAAGGGACAGCGTCACTATGGCTACACCTTC; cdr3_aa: CASRPKGQRHYGYTF
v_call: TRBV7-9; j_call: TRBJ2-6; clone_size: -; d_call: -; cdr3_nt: TGTGCCAGCAGCCACAGGGCTGGTGGGGCCAACGTCCTGACTTTC; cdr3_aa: CASSHRAGGANVLTF
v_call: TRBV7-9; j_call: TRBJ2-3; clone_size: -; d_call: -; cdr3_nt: TGTGCCAGCAGCCCCCATAGGGGGGGGATAGATACGCAGTATTTT; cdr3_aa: CASSPHRGGIDTQYF
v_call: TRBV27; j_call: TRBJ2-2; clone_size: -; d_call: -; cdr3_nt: TGTGCCAGCCGGCGGATAACAGGGAGCCACACCGGGGAGCTGTTTTTT; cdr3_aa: CASRRITGSHTGELFF
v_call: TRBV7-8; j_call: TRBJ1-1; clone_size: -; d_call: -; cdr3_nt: TGTGCCAGCAATTGGAGAACCTCCCCGAACACTGAAGCTTTCTTT; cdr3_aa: CASNWRTSPNTEAFF
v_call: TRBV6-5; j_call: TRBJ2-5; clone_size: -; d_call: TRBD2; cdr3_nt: TGTGCCAGCAGTTACTCCTTAGCGGGGGCCCAAGAGACCCAGTACTTC; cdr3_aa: CASSYSLAGAQETQYF
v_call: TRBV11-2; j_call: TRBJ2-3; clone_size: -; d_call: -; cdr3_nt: TGTGCCAGCACCGACGGGGTATTTTCAGATACGCAGTATTTT; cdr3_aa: CASTDGVFSDTQYF
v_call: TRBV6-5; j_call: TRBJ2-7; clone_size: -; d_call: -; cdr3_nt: TGTGCCAGCAGTTCCCCGGGACTTTTCTACGAGCAGTACTTC; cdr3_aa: CASSSPGLFYEQYF
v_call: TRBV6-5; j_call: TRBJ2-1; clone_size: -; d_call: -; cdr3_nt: TGTGCCAGCAGCGCGAGTCGAGGGAGAGAGCAGTTCTTC; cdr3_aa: CASSASRGREQFF
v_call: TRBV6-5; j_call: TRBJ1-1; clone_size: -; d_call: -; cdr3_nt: TGTGCCAGCAGGGAACTTACCGGGGGGGAAGCTTTCTTT; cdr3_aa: CASRELTGGEAFF
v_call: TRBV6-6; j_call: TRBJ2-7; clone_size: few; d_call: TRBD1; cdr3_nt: TGTGCCACCGCCCGGGACAGGGTAGGAGAGCAGTACTTC; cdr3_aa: CATARDRVGEQYF
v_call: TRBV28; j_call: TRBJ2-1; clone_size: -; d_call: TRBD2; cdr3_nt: TGTGCCAGCAGTTCTTTGATCGGGGGGACTTACAATGAGCAGTTCTTC; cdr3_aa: CASSSLIGGTYNEQFF
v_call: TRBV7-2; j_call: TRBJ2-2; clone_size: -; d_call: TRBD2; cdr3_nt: TGTGCCAGCAGCTTAGTGGGGACTAGCGGGGCCGGGGAGCTGTTTTTT; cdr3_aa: CASSLVGTSGAGELFF
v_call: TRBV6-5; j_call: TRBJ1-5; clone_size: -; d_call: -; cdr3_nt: TGTGCCAGCACCCAGGGAAGAGGCCAGCCCCAGCATTTT; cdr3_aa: CASTQGRGQPQHF
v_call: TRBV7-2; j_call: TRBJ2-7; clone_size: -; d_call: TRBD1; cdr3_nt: TGTGCCAGCAGCTTCCTCCAGGGGGCTTATTTCTACGAGCAGTACTTC; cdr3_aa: CASSFLQGAYFYEQYF
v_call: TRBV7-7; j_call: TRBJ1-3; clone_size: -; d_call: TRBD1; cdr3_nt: TGTGCTAGCGGGGACAGTTCTGGAAACACCATATATTTT; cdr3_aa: CASGDSSGNTIYF
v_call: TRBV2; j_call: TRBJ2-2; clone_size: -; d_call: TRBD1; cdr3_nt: TGTGCCAGCCTACTCGACAGGGGGCGTACCGGGGAGCTGTTTTTT; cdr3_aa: CASLLDRGRTGELFF
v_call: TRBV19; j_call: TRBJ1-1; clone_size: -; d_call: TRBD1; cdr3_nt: TGTGCCAGTAGTTCCACCCCGGGACAGGGTGAAGCTTTCTTT; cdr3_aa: CASSSTPGQGEAFF
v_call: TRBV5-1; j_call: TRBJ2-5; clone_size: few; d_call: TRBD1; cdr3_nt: TGCGCCAGCAGCGCCAGGACAGGGACGGAAGAGACCCAGTACTTC; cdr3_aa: CASSARTGTEETQYF
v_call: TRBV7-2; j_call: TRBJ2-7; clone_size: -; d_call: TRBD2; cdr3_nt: TGTGCCAGCAGCTTAGGGGGGGGGAAATCCTACGAGCAGTACTTC; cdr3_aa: CASSLGGGKSYEQYF
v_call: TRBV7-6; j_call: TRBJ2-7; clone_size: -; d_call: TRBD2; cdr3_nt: TGTGCCAGCAGCTTAGCGTTTCGACTAGCGGGGGGTCGACCCTACGAGCAGTACTTC; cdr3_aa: CASSLAFRLAGGRPYEQYF
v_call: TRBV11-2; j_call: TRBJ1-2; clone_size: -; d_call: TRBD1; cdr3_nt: TGTGCCAGCAGCCCGGAAACCGGGACAGGGCTTTATGGCTACACCTTC; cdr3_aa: CASSPETGTGLYGYTF
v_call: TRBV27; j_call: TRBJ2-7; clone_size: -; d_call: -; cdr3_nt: TGTGCCAGCAAAGGAACAGGGCCGTACGAGCAGTACTTC; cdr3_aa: CASKGTGPYEQYF
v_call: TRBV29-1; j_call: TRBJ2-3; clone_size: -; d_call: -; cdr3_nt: TGCAGCGCCGGGAGCGAGGTCTTGAACACAGATACGCAGTATTTT; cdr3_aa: CSAGSEVLNTDTQYF
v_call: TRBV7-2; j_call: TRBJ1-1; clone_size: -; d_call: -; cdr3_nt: TGTGCCAGCAGCTCCAGAGGGAACACTGAAGCTTTCTTT; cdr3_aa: CASSSRGNTEAFF
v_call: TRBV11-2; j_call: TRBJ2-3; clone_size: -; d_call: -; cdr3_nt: TGTGCCAGCAGCTTAACGGGGACAGATACGCAGTATTTT; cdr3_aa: CASSLTGTDTQYF
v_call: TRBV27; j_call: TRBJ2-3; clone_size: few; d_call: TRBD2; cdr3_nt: TGTGCCAGCAGTTTTTGGCGGGGGGGCCCGGATACGCAGTATTTT; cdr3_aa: CASSFWRGGPDTQYF
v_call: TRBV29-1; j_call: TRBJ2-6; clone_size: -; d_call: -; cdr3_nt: TGCAGCGTAATACCAGGGTTCTCTGGGGCCAACGTCCTGACTTTC; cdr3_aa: CSVIPGFSGANVLTF
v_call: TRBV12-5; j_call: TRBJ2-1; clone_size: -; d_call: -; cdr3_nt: TGTGCTAGTGGTTTGGTACCCGCCAGGTTCTCCTACAATGAGCAGTTCTTC; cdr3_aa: CASGLVPARFSYNEQFF
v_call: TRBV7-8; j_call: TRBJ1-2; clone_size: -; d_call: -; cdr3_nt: TGTGCCAGCAGCTCTCGGACAGCCTCCTATGGCTACACCTTC; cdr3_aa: CASSSRTASYGYTF
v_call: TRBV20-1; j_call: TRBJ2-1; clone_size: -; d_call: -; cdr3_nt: TGCAGTGTCTACCTCCACAATGAGCAGTTCTTC; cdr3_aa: CSVYLHNEQFF
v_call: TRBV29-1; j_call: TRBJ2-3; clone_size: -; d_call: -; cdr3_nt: TGCAGCGCCCTGCCGGGTGCGGGGTCAGATACGCAGTATTTT; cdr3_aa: CSALPGAGSDTQYF
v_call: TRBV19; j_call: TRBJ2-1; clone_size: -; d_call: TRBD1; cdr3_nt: TGTGCCAGTAGTCCCCGCTCCGGGACAGTATACAATGAGCAGTTCTTC; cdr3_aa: CASSPRSGTVYNEQFF
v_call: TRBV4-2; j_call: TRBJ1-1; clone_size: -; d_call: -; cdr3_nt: TGTGCCAGCAGCCAAGGAATGCGACAGGTCGGGGATGAAGCTTTCTTT; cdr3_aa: CASSQGMRQVGDEAFF
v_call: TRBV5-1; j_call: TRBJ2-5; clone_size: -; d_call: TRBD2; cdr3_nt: TGCGCCAGCAGCGCCTTAGCGGGGGCAAGAGAGACCCAGTACTTC; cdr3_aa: CASSALAGARETQYF
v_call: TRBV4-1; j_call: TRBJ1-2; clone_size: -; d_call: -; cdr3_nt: TGCGCCAGCAGCCGTATAATTCAAGGAGATGGCTACACCTTC; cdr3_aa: CASSRIIQGDGYTF
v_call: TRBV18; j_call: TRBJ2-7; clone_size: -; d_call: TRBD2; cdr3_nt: TGTGCCAGCTCGGTGCGGGGGTCAACCTACGAGCAGTACTTC; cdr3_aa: CASSVRGSTYEQYF
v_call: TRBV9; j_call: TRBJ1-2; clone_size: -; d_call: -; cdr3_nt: TGTGCCAGCAGCACCCGTCCAGGGGTGGCTGGCTACACCTTC; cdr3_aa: CASSTRPGVAGYTF
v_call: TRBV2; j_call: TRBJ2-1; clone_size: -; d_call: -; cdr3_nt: TGTGCCAGCAGTGGAGGGTCCTCCTACAATGAGCAGTTCTTC; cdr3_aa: CASSGGSSYNEQFF
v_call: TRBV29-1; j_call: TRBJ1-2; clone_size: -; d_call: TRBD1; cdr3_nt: TGCAGCGTTGGCGGGACAGGGGGATCATCCTATGGCTACACCTTC; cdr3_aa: CSVGGTGGSSYGYTF
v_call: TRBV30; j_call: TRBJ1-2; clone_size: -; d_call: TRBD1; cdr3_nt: TGTGCCTGGAGTAGCTGGACAGGGTTTGGCTATGGCTACACCTTC; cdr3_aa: CAWSSWTGFGYGYTF
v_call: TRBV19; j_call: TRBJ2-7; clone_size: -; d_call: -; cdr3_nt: TGTGCCAGTAGTATGGGCAGCTCCTACGAGCAGTACTTC; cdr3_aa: CASSMGSSYEQYF
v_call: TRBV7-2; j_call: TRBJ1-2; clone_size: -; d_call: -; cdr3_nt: TGTGCCAGCAGTCGGGACACATATGGCTACACCTTC; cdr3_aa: CASSRDTYGYTF
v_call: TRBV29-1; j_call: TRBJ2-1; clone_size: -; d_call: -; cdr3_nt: TGCAGCGGACAGGACAACAATGAGCAGTTCTTC; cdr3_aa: CSGQDNNEQFF
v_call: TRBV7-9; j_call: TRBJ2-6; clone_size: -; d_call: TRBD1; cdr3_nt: TGTGCCAGTACAGGGGAAAGGACTCTGGCGGCCAACGTCCTGACTTTC; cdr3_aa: CASTGERTLAANVLTF